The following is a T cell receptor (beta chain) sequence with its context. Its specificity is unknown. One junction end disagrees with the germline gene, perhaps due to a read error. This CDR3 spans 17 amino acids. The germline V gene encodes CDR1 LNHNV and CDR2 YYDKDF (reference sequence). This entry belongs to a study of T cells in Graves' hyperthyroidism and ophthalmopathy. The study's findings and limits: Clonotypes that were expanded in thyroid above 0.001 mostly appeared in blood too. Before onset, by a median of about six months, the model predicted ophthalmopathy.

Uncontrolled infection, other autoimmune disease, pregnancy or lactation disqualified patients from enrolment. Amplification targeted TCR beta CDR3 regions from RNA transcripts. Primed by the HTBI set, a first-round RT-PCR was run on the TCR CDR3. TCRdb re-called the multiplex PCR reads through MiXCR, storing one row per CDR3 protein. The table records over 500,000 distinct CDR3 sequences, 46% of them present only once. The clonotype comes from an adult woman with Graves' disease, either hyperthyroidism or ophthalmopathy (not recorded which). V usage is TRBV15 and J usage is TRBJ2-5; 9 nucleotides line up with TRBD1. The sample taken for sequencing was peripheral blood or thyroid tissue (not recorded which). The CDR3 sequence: CATSDPQTGGYQETRYF. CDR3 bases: TGTGCCACCAGTGACCCACAGACAGGGGGATACCAAGAGACCCGGTACTTC. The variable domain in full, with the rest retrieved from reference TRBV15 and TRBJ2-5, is DAMVIQNPRYQVTQFGKPVTLSCSQTLNHNVMYWYQQKSSQAPKLLFHYYDKDFNNEADTPDNFQSRRPNTSFCFLDIRSPGLGDTAMYLCATSDPQTGGYQETRYFGPGTRLLVL.